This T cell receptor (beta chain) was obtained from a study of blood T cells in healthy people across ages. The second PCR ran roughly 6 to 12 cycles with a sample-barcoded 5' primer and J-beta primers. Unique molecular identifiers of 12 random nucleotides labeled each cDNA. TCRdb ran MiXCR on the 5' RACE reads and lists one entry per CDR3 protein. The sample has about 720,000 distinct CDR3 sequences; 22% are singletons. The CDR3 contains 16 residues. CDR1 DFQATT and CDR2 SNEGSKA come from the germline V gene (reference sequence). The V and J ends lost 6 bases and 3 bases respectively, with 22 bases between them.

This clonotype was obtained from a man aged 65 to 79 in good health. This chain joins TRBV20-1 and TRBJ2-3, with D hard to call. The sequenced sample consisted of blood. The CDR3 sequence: CSARMWPPTGTDTQYF. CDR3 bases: TGCAGTGCCCGTATGTGGCCCCCCACTGGGACAGATACGCAGTATTTT.